What follows are 25 T cell receptor beta chains derived from one specimen sequenced in a study of cytomegalovirus exposure and HLA in healthy donors. In the PCR, 60 Vbeta and 13 Jbeta primers were used. TCRdb keeps only in-frame clones here, not all; method: immunoSEQ multiplex PCR. The sample has roughly 180,000 clones, 80% to 90% seen once; the top ten hold almost 9.5%. Material for sequencing was PBMCs. The receptor source for this set is a man between 18 and 35 years old in good health and CMV-seropositive.

This chain uses TRBV19 with TRBJ1-4, with D possibly TRBD1 on 6 matching bases. CDR3 length: 15 amino acids. Deletions cut 4 bases from V and 1 base from J, with 10 bases between. CDR1 and CDR2 from the germline V gene are LNHDA and SQIVND (reference sequence). DNA of the CDR3: TGTGCCAGTAGTACTTCCAGGGGAACTAATGAAAAACTGTTTTTT. It codes for CASSTSRGTNEKLFF.

The gene calls are TRBV4-1 and TRBJ1-5; TRBD1 aligns across 7 bases. V shed 0 bases, J shed 6 bases, and the junction held 8 bases outside the gene matches. The germline gives CDR1 MGHRA, CDR2 YSYEKL. The CDR3 has 16 residues. The CDR3 DNA is TGCGCCAGCAGCCAAGACCGGGGGCAGGGGGGTCAGCCCCAGCATTTT. This encodes CASSQDRGQGGQPQHF.

The chain carries TRBV19 and TRBJ2-5, with TRBD1 matching 8 bases. The CDR3 spans 13 residues. Germline assignment: CDR1 LNHDA and CDR2 SQIVND (reference sequence). The trim removed 8 bases at V and 1 base at J, leaving 3 bases unmatched. CDR3 sequence: CASSGTGQETQYF. The CDR3 region has the DNA TGTGCCAGTTCCGGGACAGGCCAAGAGACCCAGTACTTC.

The chain is built from TRBV19 and TRBJ2-5; 10 nucleotides match TRBD2. This CDR3 region has 15 residues. The germline CDR1 and CDR2 sequences are LNHDA and SQIVND (reference sequence). V lost 6 bases to trimming and J lost 2 bases; unmatched junction nucleotides: 6. DNA of the CDR3: TGTGCCAGTAGAAGAAGCGGGGGGGGACAAGAGACCCAGTACTTC. Its translation: CASRRSGGGQETQYF.

The chain uses TRBV7-2 and TRBJ1-2; 7 bases line up with TRBD1. The V gene's germline CDR1 is SGHTA and CDR2 FQGNSA. The CDR3 has 14 residues. After removal of 4 bases from V and 7 bases from J, the junction contained 9 bases not matched to a gene. CDR3 DNA: TGTGCCAGCAGCTCAAACAGGGGTCGTAGTGGCTACACCTTC. It specifies CASSSNRGRSGYTF.

The chain uses TRBV6-4 and TRBJ2-1, with a weak D call TRBD1 (6 bases). CDR3 length: 16 amino acids. The germline V gene has CDR1 MRHNA and CDR2 SNTAGT. Trimming took off 5 bases at V and 4 bases at J, with 18 bases between the two ends. The chain's CDR3 is CASSPRDGQGYNEQFF. The CDR3 nucleotides read TGTGCCAGCAGTCCCAGGGACGGCCAGGGGTACAATGAGCAGTTCTTC.

This rearrangement joins TRBV4-2 to TRBJ1-4; the D gene is possibly TRBD1 (5 bases). CDR1 LGHNA and CDR2 YNFKEQ come from the germline V gene. V gave up 5 bases and J gave up 10 bases, with 11 bases separating them. The CDR3 covers 12 residues. The CDR3: CASSVSGVKLFF. CDR3 nucleotides: TGTGCCAGCAGCGTATCGGGGGTAAAACTGTTTTTT.

This clone was seen only once. The genes are TRBV6-5 and TRBJ1-6; D unresolved. V gave up 2 bases and J gave up 9 bases, with 8 bases separating them. Germline CDR1 MNHEY, CDR2 SVGAGI. This CDR3 has 13 amino acids. The CDR3 DNA is TGTGCCAGCAGTTACGGAGGGTTTTCACCCCTCCACTTT. Protein sequence: CASSYGGFSPLHF.

In its sample, this clone was seen once. CDR3 region: CATAGLIVGRTGARNYGYTF. Here the CDR3 DNA reads TGTGCCACTGCAGGACTCATCGTAGGGCGGACAGGGGCGCGGAACTATGGCTACACCTTC. The rearrangement joins TRBV15 to TRBJ1-2; 9 bases are shared with TRBD1. CDR1 is LNHNV, CDR2 YYDKDF, per germline (reference sequence). The V and J ends lost 9 bases and 2 bases, in that order; junction bases with no gene match: 25. CDR3 length: 20 amino acids.

V usage is TRBV2 and J usage is TRBJ1-4, with D unresolved. The length of the CDR3 is 12 residues. Per the germline V gene, CDR1 is SNHLY and CDR2 is FYNNEI. V lost 8 bases to trimming and J lost 7 bases, with 11 bases between them. CDR3 nucleotide sequence: TGTGCCAGCGGTTCCCTACTTGAAAAACTGTTTTTT. Protein sequence: CASGSLLEKLFF.

This chain connects TRBV7-2 to TRBJ2-7, with D possibly TRBD2 on 6 matching bases. The CDR3 runs to 16 residues. Trimming cost V 5 bases and J 0 bases, with 17 bases left between them. In germline, CDR1 is SGHTA, CDR2 FQGNSA. CDR3 region: CASSLSGIGGSYEQYF. In DNA form, the CDR3 reads TGTGCCAGCAGCCTCTCTGGGATCGGGGGCTCCTACGAGCAGTACTTC.

The genes are TRBV5-1 and TRBJ2-7; D perhaps matches TRBD1 (5 bases). V was trimmed by 2 bases and J by 5 bases, leaving 11 bases between them. In germline, CDR1 is SGHRS, CDR2 YFSETQ. This CDR3 is 13 amino acids long. The CDR3 loop reads CASSFSGWDEQYF. CDR3 nucleotides: TGCGCCAGCAGCTTCTCAGGGTGGGACGAGCAGTACTTC.

J is TRBJ1-4 and V is TRBV9, with unresolved D. This CDR3 has 14 amino acids. Trimming left V 0 bases short and J 5 bases short, with 8 bases between. The V gene's germline CDR1 is SGDLS and CDR2 YYNGEE. CDR3 amino acids: CASSVGLRNEKLFF. The CDR3 DNA reads TGTGCCAGCAGCGTAGGTCTCAGGAATGAAAAACTGTTTTTT.

The genes are TRBV11-2 and TRBJ2-2; a possible D gene is TRBD1 (6 bases). Germline assignment: CDR1 SGHAT and CDR2 FQNNGV. This CDR3 comprises 15 residues. Between the trimmed V and J ends, which lost 7 bases and 4 bases, there was a span of 16 bases. The CDR3 spells CASTKGQTSTGELFF. DNA of the CDR3: TGTGCCAGCACCAAAGGACAGACAAGCACCGGGGAGCTGTTTTTT.

The gene calls are TRBV5-4 and TRBJ2-6; D may be TRBD2 (6 bases). The CDR3 has 19 residues. CDR1 is SGHNT and CDR2 is YYREEE in the germline V gene (reference sequence). The V gene lost 4 bases and the J gene lost 0 bases, with 20 bases spanning the gap. This CDR3 is CASSPGRVSGVSGANVLTF. In nucleotides, the CDR3 is TGTGCCAGCAGCCCTGGCCGGGTCTCGGGGGTCTCTGGGGCCAACGTCCTGACTTTC.

The V and J genes are TRBV4-1 and TRBJ1-6; TRBD1 matches 8 bases. Germline lookup yields CDR1 MGHRA and CDR2 YSYEKL. This CDR3 contains 15 residues. Trimming removed 3 bases from V and 5 bases from J; junction bases left unmatched: 3. The CDR3 DNA follows: TGCGCCAGCAGCCACCGGACAGGGAATAATTCACCCCTCCACTTT. This sequence encodes CASSHRTGNNSPLHF.

CDR3 DNA: TGTGCCAGCAGTGAGCTGGGACAGGGGTGGCAGCCCCAGCATTTT. Protein product: CASSELGQGWQPQHF. The chain joins TRBV2 to TRBJ1-5, with 10 bases lining up with TRBD1. Germline V gene sequence: CDR1 SNHLY, CDR2 FYNNEI. With V trimmed by 3 bases and J by 7 bases, 6 bases remained unmatched. The length of the CDR3 is 15 residues.

J is TRBJ1-4 and V is TRBV28; 7 bases map to TRBD1. V was pared by 5 bases and J by 7 bases, with 7 bases of the junction left unmatched. Germline CDR1 MDHEN, CDR2 SYDVKM. The CDR3 has 14 amino acids. The CDR3 nucleotides read TGTGCCAGCAGTACGACAGGGAAGGGTGAAAAACTGTTTTTT. Its translation is CASSTTGKGEKLFF.

The V call is TRBV7-8, the J call TRBJ2-1; 11 bases fit TRBD2. The CDR3 extends over 15 amino acids. Trimming cost V 5 bases and J 13 bases; bases outside gene matches: 13. The germline V gene encodes CDR1 SGHVS and CDR2 FQNEAQ. CDR3 bases: TGTGCCAGCAGCCATCGGGGGGCTAGCGGGGGGCATCAGTTCTTC. As protein: CASSHRGASGGHQFF. Looking up the rest from reference TRBV7-8 and TRBJ2-1 gives the full variable domain: GAGVSQSPRYKVAKRGQDVALRCDPISGHVSLFWYQQALGQGPEFLTYFQNEAQLDKSGLPSDRFFAERPEGSVSTLKIQRTQQEDSAVYLCASSHRGASGGHQFFGPGTRLTVL.

The genes are TRBV11-2 and TRBJ2-7; 13 nucleotides align to TRBD2. The CDR3 runs 16 residues. The junction had 7 bases not matched to a gene; V was cut back by 5 bases and J by 3 bases. CDR1 is SGHAT and CDR2 is FQNNGV in the germline V gene. DNA for the CDR3: TGTGCCAGCAGCCCAGGGACTAGCGGGGTAAACTACGAGCAGTACTTC. It codes for CASSPGTSGVNYEQYF.

The chain has TRBV10-1 and TRBJ2-3; D possibly corresponds to TRBD2 (5 bases). Germline CDR1 reads WNHNN; CDR2 reads SYGVQD (reference sequence). This CDR3 comprises 15 residues. The V end lost 2 bases, the J end lost 1 base, and 10 bases lay between the germline ends. The CDR3 DNA is TGCGCCAGCAGTGAGGAGGGAGCGGGCACAGATACGCAGTATTTT. As protein: CASSEEGAGTDTQYF.

The chain uses TRBV5-1 and TRBJ1-2; D unclear. Germline lookup yields CDR1 SGHRS and CDR2 YFSETQ. The length of the CDR3 is 15 residues. Trimming took 1 base from V and 2 from J, leaving 12 bases between them. The CDR3: CASSLNPDGNYGYTF. CDR3 DNA: TGCGCCAGCAGCTTGAATCCCGACGGGAACTATGGCTACACCTTC.

On this clone: This sample includes further DNA sequences coding for the same CDR3. The rearrangement links TRBV7-2 to TRBJ2-5; D not certain. This CDR3 spans 12 amino acids. The V gene's germline CDR1 is SGHTA and CDR2 FQGNSA. Trimming shortened V by 0 bases and J by 5 bases, and 4 bases separated the two germline ends. CDR3 in amino acids: CASSLAGETQYF. The CDR3 nucleotides read TGTGCCAGCAGCTTAGCGGGCGAGACCCAGTACTTC.

The rearrangement joins TRBV7-6 to TRBJ1-1, with D uncertain. V was trimmed by 1 base and J by 1 base, leaving 7 bases between them. The CDR3 length is 14 residues. Germline V lookup: CDR1 SGHVS, CDR2 FNYEAQ. The CDR3 coding sequence is TGTGCCAGCAGCTTAGACGCCGGGAACACTGAAGCTTTCTTT. Protein product: CASSLDAGNTEAFF.

The genes are TRBV2 and TRBJ2-7; tentatively, D is TRBD1 (5 bases). CDR1 and CDR2 (germline): SNHLY, FYNNEI. This CDR3 has 11 residues. V was clipped by 6 bases and J by 4 bases, with 7 bases between them. DNA of the CDR3: TGTGCCAGCAGCAGGGCTTACGAGCAGTACTTC. Its translation: CASSRAYEQYF. The entire variable domain, with the rest obtained from reference TRBV2 and TRBJ2-7, is as follows: EPEVTQTPSHQVTQMGQEVILRCVPISNHLYFYWYRQILGQKVEFLVSFYNNEISEKSEIFDDQFSVERPDGSNFTLKIRSTKLEDSAMYFCASSRAYEQYFGPGTRLTVT.